This entry lists 24 T cell receptor beta chains sequenced from one sample in a study of regulatory T cells in long-lasting Graves disease. Specified time point: persistent/refractory GD, antithyroid drugs over 5 years with positive TRAb. Extracted PBMC RNA gave rise to the TCR library. Arm-PCR of CDR3 regions with iRepertoire HTBI primers generated TCR beta libraries. Using its own MiXCR run on the multiplex PCR reads, TCRdb lists one record per CDR3 protein. The table has hundreds of thousands of distinct CDR3 sequences, roughly 21% seen once; the top ten hold roughly 7.7%. This material consisted of peripheral blood mononuclear cells (PBMCs), taken when the disease was refractory, from a patient treated with antithyroid drugs. The receptor source for this set is a female donor with Graves disease.

This chain links TRBV29-1 with TRBJ2-2, with 7 bases fitting TRBD2. The CDR3 spans 15 residues. Germline CDR1 and CDR2: SQVTM and ANQGSEA. V lost 1 base, J lost 1 base, and 3 bases stayed unmatched. CDR3 in DNA: TGCAGCGTTGAAGGGGCTAGCGGGAACACCGGGGAGCTGTTTTTT. Translation gives CSVEGASGNTGELFF.

This clonotype was counted many times. The J gene is TRBJ1-2, the V gene TRBV9, with 9 bases fitting TRBD1. CDR1 is SGDLS, CDR2 YYNGEE, per germline. The CDR3 totals 17 residues. With V trimmed by 3 bases and J by 4 bases, 13 bases remained unmatched. CDR3 protein: CASSADRGYDLAYGYTF. For the CDR3, the DNA is TGTGCCAGCAGCGCGGACAGGGGTTACGACCTCGCCTATGGCTACACCTTC.

V usage is TRBV3-1 and J usage is TRBJ1-1; no clear D gene. The CDR3 contains 13 residues. V lost 6 bases to trimming and J lost 5 bases, with 13 bases between them. Germline V lookup: CDR1 LGHDT, CDR2 YNNKEL (reference sequence). The CDR3 region is CASRDLGRTEAFF. The CDR3 DNA sequence: TGTGCCAGCAGAGACCTTGGGAGGACTGAAGCTTTCTTT.

This clonotype was found many times. V usage is TRBV28 and J usage is TRBJ2-7; no clear D. The CDR3 is 13 amino acids. V shed 10 bases and J shed 0 bases, with 13 bases lying between them. Germline lookup yields CDR1 MDHEN and CDR2 SYDVKM. The CDR3 DNA reads TGTGCCACCGAGCGATTTCCCTCCTACGAGCAGTACTTC. Its protein is CATERFPSYEQYF.

The genes are TRBV5-4 and TRBJ1-1, with 7 bases identical to TRBD1. The CDR3 is 17 amino acids. Per the germline V gene, CDR1 is SGHNT and CDR2 is YYREEE (reference sequence). Trimming took 0 bases from V and 0 from J; bases not matched to a gene: 8. The CDR3 region has the DNA TGTGCCAGCAGCTTGGTAAGGGGGCCGTTCGTGAACACTGAAGCTTTCTTT. Its protein product is CASSLVRGPFVNTEAFF.

This clonotype was picked up a small number of times. The chain employs TRBV6-2 or TRBV6-3 and TRBJ2-7; a weak D match, TRBD2 (6 bases). The germline gives CDR1 MNHEY, CDR2 SVGEGT. The CDR3 spans 15 residues. The V gene lost 2 bases and the J gene lost 5 bases, with 16 bases spanning the gap. In DNA form, the CDR3 reads TGTGCCAGCAGTTACGCCCTCCGGGCTAGCGACGAGCAGTACTTC. This encodes CASSYALRASDEQYF.

This clonotype has a handful of counts. The chain combines TRBV2 with TRBJ2-7, with 8 bases identical to TRBD2. Per the germline V gene, CDR1 is SNHLY and CDR2 is FYNNEI. The V and J ends lost 6 bases and 5 bases, in that order; junction bases with no gene match: 6. The CDR3 runs 13 residues. In DNA, the CDR3 is TGTGCCAGCAGCCAAGCGGGAGTCGACGAGCAGTACTTC. It is translated as CASSQAGVDEQYF.

This sequence joins TRBV28 and TRBJ2-1; possible D gene TRBD2, 6 bases. Germline V gene lookup returns CDR1 MDHEN and CDR2 SYDVKM. The CDR3 length is 15 residues. V lost 10 bases, J lost 0 bases, and 16 bases lay in between. The CDR3 region is CATTVLGGSYNEQFF. CDR3 nucleotide sequence: TGTGCCACCACAGTTTTGGGAGGCTCCTACAATGAGCAGTTCTTC. Looking up the rest from reference TRBV28 and TRBJ2-1 gives the full variable domain: DVKVTQSSRYLVKRTGEKVFLECVQDMDHENMFWYRQDPGLGLRLIYFSYDVKMKEKGDIPEGYSVSREKKERFSLILESASTNQTSMYLCATTVLGGSYNEQFFGPGTRLTVL.

This clonotype was counted ten times or more. The chain carries TRBV10-1 and TRBJ2-7; D is unclear. Germline CDR1 is WNHNN and CDR2 is SYGVQD (reference sequence). V was pared by 11 bases and J by 5 bases, with 10 bases between. This CDR3 is 10 amino acids long. The CDR3 is CARYVDEQYF. Here the CDR3 DNA reads TGCGCCCGCTATGTGGACGAGCAGTACTTC.

This clonotype was observed many times. The rearrangement uses TRBV28 and TRBJ2-7; D possibly corresponds to TRBD2 (5 bases). Per germline, CDR1 MDHEN and CDR2 SYDVKM. V was shortened by 7 bases and J by 0 bases, with 7 bases between the two germline ends. CDR3 length: 12 amino acids. The CDR3 loop is CASTEDSYEQYF. The CDR3 bases are TGTGCCAGCACGGAGGACTCCTACGAGCAGTACTTC.

This clonotype has at least ten counts. The CDR3 sequence: CASSPGLKQRLFF. The CDR3 DNA sequence: TGTGCCAGCTCCCCAGGGTTGAAACAGAGGCTGTTTTTT. The chain employs TRBV28 and TRBJ1-4; TRBD1 is a possible D gene (5 bases). V lost 8 bases to trimming and J lost 14 bases, with 21 bases between them. Per germline, CDR1 MDHEN and CDR2 SYDVKM. The CDR3 runs to 13 residues.

Note on this clonotype: This could be a read error, since a much larger clone is one nucleotide away. This chain links TRBV5-1 with TRBJ1-6; 8 bases are a match to TRBD1. Trimming took 3 bases from V and 9 from J; bases not matched to a gene: 11. CDR3 size: 16 residues. CDR1 is SGHRS and CDR2 is YFSETQ in the germline V gene. CDR3 residues: CASSSLDRGSGSPLHF. The CDR3 nucleotides read TGCGCCAGCAGCTCCCTCGACAGGGGCTCGGGTTCACCCCTCCACTTT.

This clonotype was picked up many times. This chain links TRBV7-2 with TRBJ1-3; D gene unclear. Germline assignment: CDR1 SGHTA and CDR2 FQGNSA. This CDR3 contains 16 residues. V lost 1 base and J lost 4, with 14 bases in between. The CDR3 nucleotides read TGTGCCAGCAGCTTAGATATCAACTCCGGGGGAAACACCATATATTTT. This gives the protein CASSLDINSGGNTIYF. Complete variable domain (other parts from reference TRBV7-2 and TRBJ1-3): GAGVSQSPSNKVTEKGKDVELRCDPISGHTALYWYRQSLGQGLEFLIYFQGNSAPDKSGLPSDRFSAERTGGSVSTLTIQRTQQEDSAVYLCASSLDINSGGNTIYFGEGSWLTVV.

This clonotype was counted at least ten times. The CDR3 sequence: CASSSSPFGTGANVLTF. CDR3 sequence (DNA): TGTGCCAGCAGCTCCTCACCCTTTGGAACTGGGGCCAACGTCCTGACTTTC. The chain has TRBV7-3 and TRBJ2-6, with no clear D. Trimming shortened V by 4 bases and J by 2 bases, and 15 bases separated the two germline ends. Germline CDR1 SGHTA, CDR2 FQGTGA. This CDR3 is built from 17 residues.

The chain couples TRBV6-1 to TRBJ2-2; D ambiguous. CDR3 length equals 13 residues. CDR1 and CDR2 from the germline V gene are MNHNS and SASEGT. With 6 bases removed from V and 2 bases from J, the gap between germline ends came to 7 bases. CDR3 residues: CASSTANTGELFF. CDR3 DNA sequence: TGTGCCAGCAGCACAGCTAACACCGGGGAGCTGTTTTTT.

The chain recombines TRBV7-3 with TRBJ2-5, with TRBD2 as a possible D gene (6 bases). V was cut by 5 bases and J by 5 bases, with 15 bases left in between. Germline V gene sequence: CDR1 SGHTA, CDR2 FQGTGA. The CDR3 totals 14 residues. The CDR3 loop is CASSRDYRGETQYF. The DNA of the CDR3 is TGTGCCAGCAGCAGAGACTATCGGGGGGAGACCCAGTACTTC.

A few counts support this clonotype. The rearrangement links TRBV4-3 to TRBJ2-5; 7 positions agree with TRBD1. CDR3 size: 16 residues. Germline loops: CDR1 LGHNA, CDR2 YSLEER. Losses at the gene ends were 0 bases for V and 5 bases for J; bases not matched to a gene: 9. In nucleotides, the CDR3 is TGCGCCAGCAGCCAAGATCGAGCAGGGGGTAGGGAGACCCAGTACTTC. Encoded protein: CASSQDRAGGRETQYF.

This clonotype showed up many times. As DNA, the CDR3 is TGCAGCGTTGAGAACAGGGGTACCACTGAAGCTTTCTTT. It is translated as CSVENRGTTEAFF. The J gene is TRBJ1-1, the V gene TRBV29-1, with TRBD1 matching 7 bases. The germline V gene has CDR1 SQVTM and CDR2 ANQGSEA. The ends lost 3 bases at V and 4 bases at J; junction bases unmatched: 5. This CDR3 is built from 13 residues.

This chain links TRBV10-3 with TRBJ1-2; D remains ambiguous. Germline values: CDR1 ENHRY, CDR2 SYGVKD. Trimming removed 3 bases from V and 6 bases from J, with 17 bases in between. CDR3 length: 15 amino acids. CDR3 amino acids: CAISDDAGRGHGYTF. CDR3 bases: TGTGCCATCAGTGACGACGCTGGGCGCGGACATGGCTACACCTTC.

The gene calls are TRBV5-1 and TRBJ2-2; 11 positions agree with TRBD1. Germline V CDR1 and CDR2: SGHRS, YFSETQ. This CDR3 spans 14 amino acids. V dropped 3 bases and J dropped 6; count of bases not matched to a gene: 1. Here the CDR3 DNA reads TGCGCCAGCAGCTGGGGACAGGGGGCCGGGGAGCTGTTTTTT. Amino acids: CASSWGQGAGELFF.

There are a few counts of this clonotype. The chain links TRBV6-1 to TRBJ2-3; D is unresolved. Gene TRBJ1-5 matches the end of the DNA better, so the J call may be wrong. Germline lookup yields CDR1 MNHNS and CDR2 SASEGT. This CDR3 contains 14 residues. CDR3 loop: CASSEDPRIDTQHF. The CDR3 bases are TGTGCCAGCAGTGAAGACCCCAGGATAGATACGCAGCATTTT.

The chain joins TRBV7-9 to TRBJ1-4, with D unresolved. Germline values: CDR1 SEHNR, CDR2 FQNEAQ (reference sequence). The V end lost 4 bases, the J end lost 7 bases, and 10 bases lay between the germline ends. There are 13 residues in the CDR3. The CDR3 spells CASSYFSGEKLFF. CDR3 bases: TGTGCCAGCAGCTATTTTTCGGGTGAAAAACTGTTTTTT.

V is TRBV10-2 and J is TRBJ2-2, with 8 positions matching TRBD1. CDR3 length: 17 residues. From germline, CDR1 is WSHSY and CDR2 SAAADI. The ends lost 2 bases at V and 5 bases at J; junction bases unmatched: 10. Here the CDR3 DNA reads TGCGCCAGCAGTGAGCTTCAGACAGGGGTATTAACCGGGGAGCTGTTTTTT. This translates into CASSELQTGVLTGELFF.

Turning to this clonotype: With a much larger clone just one base away, this may be a read error. V usage is TRBV3-1 and J usage is TRBJ1-1, with unresolved D. CDR1 is LGHDT and CDR2 is YNNKEL in the germline V gene (reference sequence). Trimming left V 3 bases short and J 7 bases short, with 9 bases between. The CDR3 runs to 12 residues. CDR3 nucleotide sequence: TGTGCCAGCAGCCATGGACTGGGTGAAGCTTTCTTT. It codes for CASSHGLGEAFF.